This TCR beta chain was identified in a study of human T cells and chemical hapten exposure. Study context: Each week of the roughly 25-week study, patients had diphenylcyclopropenone applied to the scalp. Patch tests applied 0.01% DPC to the upper back, read at 6 days. Study results and caveats: Donors' alopecia may make their immune response differ from healthy people's.

The length of the CDR3 is 15 residues. V was trimmed by 4 bases and J by 2 bases, leaving 15 bases between them. CDR1 MNHEY and CDR2 SVGAGI come from the germline V gene. The time point: patch test 2, 6 weeks after DPC sensitization. Regarding treatment: therapeutic diphenylcyclopropenone sensitization with weekly scalp DPC. Blood, whole and unfractionated, served as the source for total RNA extraction. This clonotype was observed a handful of times. Its antigen is currently unknown. Using its own MiXCR run on the RACE reads, TCRdb lists one record per CDR3 protein. The data show nearly 95,000 distinct CDR3 sequences, 8% to 13% seen once.

The chain recombines TRBV6-5 with TRBJ2-7; TRBD1 is a possible D gene (6 bases). This material consisted of whole blood, taken in connection with sensitization to the hapten diphenylcyclopropenone (DPC). The receptor was isolated from a middle-aged man with alopecia areata. Some clones in this sample may be carry-over from other donors' samples. The CDR3: CASSSFGQPPYEQYF. The CDR3 nucleotides read TGTGCCAGCAGTTCGTTTGGACAGCCCCCCTACGAGCAGTACTTC.